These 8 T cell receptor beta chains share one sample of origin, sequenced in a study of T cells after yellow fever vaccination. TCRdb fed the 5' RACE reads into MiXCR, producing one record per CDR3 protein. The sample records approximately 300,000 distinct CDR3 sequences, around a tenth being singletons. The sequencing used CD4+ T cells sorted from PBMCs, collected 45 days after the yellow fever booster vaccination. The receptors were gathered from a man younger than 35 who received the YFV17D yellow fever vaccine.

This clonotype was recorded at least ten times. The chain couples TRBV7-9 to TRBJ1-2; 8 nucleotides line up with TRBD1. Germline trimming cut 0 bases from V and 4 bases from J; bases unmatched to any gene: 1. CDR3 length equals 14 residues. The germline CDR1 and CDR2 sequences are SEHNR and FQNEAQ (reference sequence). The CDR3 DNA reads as TGTGCCAGCAGCTTAGCTACAGGGGGCTATGGCTACACCTTC. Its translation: CASSLATGGYGYTF.

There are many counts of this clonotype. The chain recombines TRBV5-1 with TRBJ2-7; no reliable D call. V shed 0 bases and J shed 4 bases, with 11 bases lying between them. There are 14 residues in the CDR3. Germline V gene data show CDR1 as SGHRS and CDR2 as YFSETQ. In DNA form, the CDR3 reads TGCGCCAGCAGCTTGGATCCCGGGCCTTACGAGCAGTACGTC. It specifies CASSLDPGPYEQYV.

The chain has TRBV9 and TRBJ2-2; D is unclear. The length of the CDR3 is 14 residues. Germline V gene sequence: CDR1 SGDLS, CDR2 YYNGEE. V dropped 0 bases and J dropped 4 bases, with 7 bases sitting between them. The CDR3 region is CASSVDFGTGELFF. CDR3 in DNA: TGTGCCAGCAGCGTAGATTTTGGCACCGGGGAGCTGTTTTTT. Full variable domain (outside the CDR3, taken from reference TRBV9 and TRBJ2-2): DSGVTQTPKHLITATGQRVTLRCSPRSGDLSVYWYQQSLDQGLQFLIQYYNGEERAKGNILERFSAQQFPDLHSELNLSSLELGDSALYFCASSVDFGTGELFFGEGSRLTVL.

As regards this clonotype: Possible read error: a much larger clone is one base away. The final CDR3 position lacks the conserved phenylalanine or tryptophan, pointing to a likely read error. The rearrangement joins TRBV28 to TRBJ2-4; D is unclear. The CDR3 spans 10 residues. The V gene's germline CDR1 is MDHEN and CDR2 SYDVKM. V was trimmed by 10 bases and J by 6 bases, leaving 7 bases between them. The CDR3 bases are TGTGCCACCCAGCGAAACATTCAGTACCTC. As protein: CATQRNIQYL.

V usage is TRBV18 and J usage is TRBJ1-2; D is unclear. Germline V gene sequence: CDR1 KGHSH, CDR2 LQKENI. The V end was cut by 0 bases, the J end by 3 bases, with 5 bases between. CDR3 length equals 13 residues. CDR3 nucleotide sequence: TGTGCCAGCTCACCACCAACAGACTATGGCTACACCTTC. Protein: CASSPPTDYGYTF. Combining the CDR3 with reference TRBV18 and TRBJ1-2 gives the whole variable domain NAGVMQNPRHLVRRRGQEARLRCSPMKGHSHVYWYRQLPEEGLKFMVYLQKENIIDESGMPKERFSAEFPKEGPSILRIQQVVRGDSAAYFCASSPPTDYGYTFGSGTRLTVV.

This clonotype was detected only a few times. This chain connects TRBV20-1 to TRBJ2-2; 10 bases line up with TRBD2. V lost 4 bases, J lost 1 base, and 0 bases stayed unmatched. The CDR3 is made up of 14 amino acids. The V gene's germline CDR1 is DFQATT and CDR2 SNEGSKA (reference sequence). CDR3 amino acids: CSATSGGNTGELFF. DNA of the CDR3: TGCAGTGCTACTAGCGGGGGGAACACCGGGGAGCTGTTTTTT.

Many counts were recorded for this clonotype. DNA of the CDR3: TGCGCCAGCAGCCAATCAATAGGAAGTCCCGGGGGCTACCAAGAGACCCAGTACTTC. Protein sequence: CASSQSIGSPGGYQETQYF. V usage is TRBV4-1 and J usage is TRBJ2-5, with D possibly called TRBD1 or TRBD2 (6 bases each). CDR1 is MGHRA and CDR2 is YSYEKL in the germline V gene. The CDR3 is made up of 19 amino acids. The V gene lost 2 bases and the J gene lost 0 bases, with 22 bases spanning the gap.

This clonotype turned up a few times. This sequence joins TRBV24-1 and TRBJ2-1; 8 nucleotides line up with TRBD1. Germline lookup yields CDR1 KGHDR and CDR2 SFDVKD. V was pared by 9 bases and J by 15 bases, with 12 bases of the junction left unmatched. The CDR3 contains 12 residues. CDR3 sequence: CATDDRGPTRFF. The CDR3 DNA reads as TGTGCCACCGACGACAGGGGTCCCACCCGGTTCTTC.